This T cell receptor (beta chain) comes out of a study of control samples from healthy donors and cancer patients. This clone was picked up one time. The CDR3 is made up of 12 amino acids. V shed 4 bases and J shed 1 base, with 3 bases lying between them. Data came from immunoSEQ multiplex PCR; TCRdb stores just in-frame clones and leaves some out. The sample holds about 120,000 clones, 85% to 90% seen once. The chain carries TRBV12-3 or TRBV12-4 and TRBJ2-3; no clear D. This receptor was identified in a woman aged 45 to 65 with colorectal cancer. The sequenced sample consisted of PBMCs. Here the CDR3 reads CASSSRTDTQYF. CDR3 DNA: TGTGCCAGCAGTTCCCGCACAGATACGCAGTATTTT.